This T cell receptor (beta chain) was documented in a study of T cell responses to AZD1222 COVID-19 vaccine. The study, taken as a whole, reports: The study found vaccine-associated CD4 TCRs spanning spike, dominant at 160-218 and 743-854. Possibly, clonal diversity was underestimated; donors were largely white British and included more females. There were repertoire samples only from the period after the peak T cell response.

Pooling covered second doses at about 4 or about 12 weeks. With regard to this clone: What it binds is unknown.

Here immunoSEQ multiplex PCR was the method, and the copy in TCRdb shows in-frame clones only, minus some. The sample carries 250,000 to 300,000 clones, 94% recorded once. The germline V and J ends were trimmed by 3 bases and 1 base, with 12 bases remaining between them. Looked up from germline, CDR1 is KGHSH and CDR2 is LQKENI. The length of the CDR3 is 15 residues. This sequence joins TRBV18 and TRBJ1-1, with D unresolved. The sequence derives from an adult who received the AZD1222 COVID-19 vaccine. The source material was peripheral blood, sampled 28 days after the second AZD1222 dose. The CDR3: CASSPTGQANTEAFF. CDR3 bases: TGTGCCAGCTCACCCACGGGCCAGGCGAACACTGAAGCTTTCTTT.